This T cell receptor (beta chain) is drawn from a study of molecular identifiers for immune sequencing clone quantification (dated by TCRdb to the late 2010s). Broadly, across the study: For a replicate experiment, RNA from around 20,000 or 100,000 naive CD8 T cells was divided into five aliquots, of which four were sequenced. CD8 T cells were used in a methods study to benchmark molecular-identifier clustering-based TCR repertoire sequencing (MIDCIRS) and TCR RNA copy counting. The study at large found these results: Without barcode sub-clustering, chimeric consensus sequences inflated TCR diversity; chimeras reached as high as 47%. Spiked-in Jurkat TCR RNA equivalent to a single cell was reported to be detectable even among approximately 900,000 naive CD8 T cells. In CMV-specific effector cells, clones with more than 20 RNA copies accounted for over 97% of molecules, whereas in naive cells such clones accounted for under 1%. Modeling gave about 3 recovered TCR RNA copies per cell versus 9.5 to 10 by digital PCR, implying 25% to 30% capture efficiency. The naive libraries included spiked-in Jurkat TCR RNA (10 copies' worth), and this Jurkat TCR RNA is not part of the donor repertoire. Identical TCR molecules sharing a barcode could cause highly expanded clone sizes to be underestimated.

Receptors were amplified or captured by PCR. Sequencing instrument: Illumina HiSeq 4000. Bulk TCR libraries were generated as previously described, with the TCR primers listed in Table S5 used. The Qiagen AllPrep DNA/RNA kit was used to purify total RNA. Before any analysis, reads coming from multiple sequencing runs of the same library were combined into one pool. As for the authors' bioinformatics: Reads were retained only if an exact TCR constant sequence was present, and the retained reads were trimmed to 150 nt and grouped according to their 12-nt molecular barcodes. Reads within each barcode group were sub-clustered using a 15% Levenshtein threshold, and quality-weighted consensus sequences were constructed for each RNA molecule. Non-functional sequences were excluded, and lower-count sequences lying one edit away from another sequence were also excluded. Based on a fit of two negative binomial distributions, barcode sub-clusters having less than 20% of the maximum read count were discarded. The public reads were quality trimmed at Q25 with fastp and then assembled into clones with MiXCR by TCRdb, keeping productive beta chains. Every distinct CDR3 protein forms one entry, paired with its most common genes and DNA. None of the V and J calls come from the authors' own analysis; TCRdb made them. The sample table contains about 320,000 distinct CDR3 sequences; only one count was recorded for about a fifth of them. In total, the top ten clones hold 0.75% to 0.85% of the sample.

About this clonotype: Which antigen it targets is not known. Possible read error: a much larger clone is one base away.

Naive CD8 T cell libraries were made from about 21,000 to 970,000 sorted cells using 10%, 30% or 50% of purified RNA. Naive CD8 T cells were FACS-sorted as CD8+CD4-CCR7+CD45RA+ on a BD FACSAria II into RLT Plus buffer. To test detection sensitivity, Jurkat RNA equal to 9 to 10 TCR copies was added to samples of about 18,000-1,100,000 naive CD8 T cells. CD8 T cells were enriched using RosetteSep CD8+ T Cell Enrichment Cocktail and Ficoll-Paque, and the enriched cells then underwent ACK red cell lysis. V drops 5 bases and J drops 5 bases, leaving 19 bases in between. The CDR3 contains 16 residues, cysteine and phenylalanine counted. The only DNA kept is the CDR3, 48 bases in frame from the first base. CDR1 and CDR2 (SEHNR, FQNEAQ) derive from the germline V gene (reference sequence).

Here the chain combines TRBV7-9 and TRBJ2-1; the D gene is unclear. The specimen was naive CD8+ T cells from blood, with Jurkat cell RNA spiked in. Explained via the paper, the cell subset or site label denotes: FACS-sorted CD8+CD4-CCR7+CD45RA+ naive T cells. This TCR came from a human donor in good health. Some libraries in this study had Jurkat cell RNA spiked in. The CDR3 is CASSPSQDPVDNEQFF. The nucleotides are TGTGCCAGCAGCCCCTCCCAAGACCCTGTGGACAATGAGCAGTTCTTC.